This entry lists 22 T cell receptor beta chains sequenced from one sample in a study of vaccination and CD4 T cells after COVID-19. An Oncomine TCR Beta short-read assay was used to sequence the DNA from cultured CD4+ T cells. TCRdb re-derived calls from the PCR reads in MiXCR, one entry per CDR3 protein. The table includes tens of thousands of distinct CDR3 sequences, 70% detected once. No cognate antigen is known for these TCRs. The treatment is: roughly ten-day PBMC culture with coronavirus spike peptide pools or control peptides (ViraFEST assay). The sample was CD4+ T cells from blood, cultured in vitro. The receptors here all came from a human donor who had recovered from COVID-19.

The V gene is TRBV2, the J gene TRBJ1-6; tentatively, D is TRBD1 (5 bases). CDR1 is SNHLY and CDR2 is FYNNEI in the germline V gene. Trimming pared 4 bases from V and 10 bases from J, leaving 20 bases between. The CDR3 is made up of 16 amino acids. This CDR3 reads CASSGTRRQLRSPLHF. Written as DNA, the CDR3 is TGTGCCAGCAGTGGAACGAGGAGACAGCTTCGCTCACCCCTCCACTTT.

CDR3 coding DNA: TGTGCCAGCAGGGTCCTCCGTACGGCCGGGACCACCATATATTTT. The encoded protein is CASRVLRTAGTTIYF. This sequence joins TRBV6-2 or TRBV6-3 and TRBJ1-3, with D possibly matching TRBD1 (5 bases). Germline V gene sequence: CDR1 MNHEY, CDR2 SVGEGT. Trimming cost V 6 bases and J 9 bases, with 21 bases left between them. This CDR3 is 15 amino acids long.

This CDR3 reads CASSHPGQRQETQYF. As DNA, the CDR3 is TGCGCCAGCAGCCACCCGGGACAGAGACAAGAGACCCAGTACTTC. The chain uses TRBV5-1 and TRBJ2-5, with 7 bases that match TRBD1. The junction had 8 bases not matched to a gene; V was cut back by 4 bases and J by 2 bases. This CDR3 has 15 amino acids. Germline loops: CDR1 SGHRS, CDR2 YFSETQ.

The CDR3 protein is CASSDRDSHYGYTF. The CDR3, as DNA: TGCGCCAGCAGTGATCGGGACAGCCACTATGGCTACACCTTC. The rearrangement uses TRBV10-2 and TRBJ1-2; 7 bases are shared with TRBD1. This CDR3 comprises 14 residues. V gave up 3 bases and J gave up 3 bases; unmatched junction bases: 4. Germline V CDR1 and CDR2: WSHSY, SAAADI.

This clonotype was found once. V and J are TRBV11-3 and TRBJ1-6, with 8 bases identical to TRBD1. The trim removed 5 bases at V and 0 bases at J, leaving 12 bases unmatched. The germline CDR1 and CDR2 sequences are SGHNT and YENEEA. CDR3 length: 19 residues. CDR3 sequence (DNA): TGTGCCAGCAGCGTCACCGACAGGGGCGAAGACTCCTATAATTCACCCCTCCACTTT. Its translation is CASSVTDRGEDSYNSPLHF.

The gene calls are TRBV30 and TRBJ2-2, with D perhaps TRBD2 (6 bases). Germline V gene data show CDR1 as GTSNPN and CDR2 as SVGIG (reference sequence). The V gene lost 0 bases and the J gene lost 0 bases, with 8 bases spanning the gap. CDR3 length equals 15 residues. The CDR3 coding sequence is TGTGCCTGGAGTGTAACGGGGGCGAACACCGGGGAGCTGTTTTTT. This translates into CAWSVTGANTGELFF.

V and J are TRBV27 and TRBJ2-2; 15 nucleotides align to TRBD2. The CDR3 has 17 amino acids. The germline CDR1 and CDR2 sequences are MNHEY and SMNVEV (reference sequence). V was clipped by 4 bases and J by 5 bases; unmatched bases: 5. CDR3 in amino acids: CASSSPGLAGGTGELFF. The DNA of the CDR3 is TGTGCCAGCAGTTCCCCGGGACTAGCGGGAGGAACCGGGGAGCTGTTTTTT.

This clonotype came up a few times. The J gene is TRBJ1-1, the V gene TRBV10-3, with D perhaps TRBD1 (5 bases). Germline V CDR1 and CDR2: ENHRY, SYGVKD. V was cut by 6 bases and J by 5 bases, with 19 bases left in between. The CDR3 loop spans 15 amino acids. CDR3 protein: CAISITGGARTEAFF. In DNA, the CDR3 is TGTGCCATCAGCATAACAGGCGGGGCTAGAACTGAAGCTTTCTTT.

In this sample, this clonotype turned up a few times. An end of the junction does not agree with germline; a read error may underlie this. This chain uses TRBV30 with TRBJ2-4; the D gene is possibly TRBD2 (5 bases). There are 11 residues in the CDR3. Germline CDR1 reads GTSNPN; CDR2 reads SVGIG (reference sequence). CDR3 sequence reads: CAWSGVGKEGF. The CDR3 region has the DNA TGTGCCTGGAGTGGAGTCGGGAAAGAGGGCTTC.

In regard to this clonotype: The junction differs from germline at one of its ends, possibly a read error. The chain couples TRBV6-1 to TRBJ2-7, with TRBD2 identical over 7 bases. The CDR3 is 11 residues long. Germline assignment: CDR1 MNHNS and CDR2 SASEGT. CDR3 sequence: CPPGLPYEQYF. CDR3 sequence (DNA): TGCCCACCGGGACTACCATACGAGCAGTACTTC.

This sequence joins TRBV30 and TRBJ1-6; D is ambiguous. Per the germline V gene, CDR1 is GTSNPN and CDR2 is SVGIG (reference sequence). With 3 bases removed from V and 3 bases from J, the gap between germline ends came to 12 bases. CDR3 size: 15 residues. In nucleotides, the CDR3 is TGTGCCTGGAGGAAGGACGAGTACTATAATTCACCCCTCCACTTT. The encoded protein is CAWRKDEYYNSPLHF. The full variable domain, in which reference TRBV30 and TRBJ1-6 provide the parts outside the CDR3, is SQTIHQWPATLVQPVGSPLSLECTVEGTSNPNLYWYRQAAGRGLQLLFYSVGIGQISSEVPQNLSASRPQDRQFILSSKKLLLSDSGFYLCAWRKDEYYNSPLHFGNGTRLTVT.

Only one count was recorded for this clonotype. The V gene is TRBV4-3, the J gene TRBJ2-1; TRBD1 or TRBD2 may be the D gene (5 bases each). V gave up 7 bases and J gave up 3 bases, with 13 bases separating them. The CDR3 loop spans 14 amino acids. Looked up from germline, CDR1 is LGHNA and CDR2 is YSLEER. In nucleotides, the CDR3 is TGCGCCAGCACCTCCGGGGACCGCTACAATGAGCAGTTCTTC. Residues: CASTSGDRYNEQFF.

The CDR3 DNA reads TGTGCCAGCCACAGTGCACCCTATGGCTACACCTTC. The encoded protein is CASHSAPYGYTF. The rearrangement links TRBV28 to TRBJ1-2; D is uncertain. CDR1 is MDHEN and CDR2 is SYDVKM in the germline V gene. The CDR3 consists of 12 residues. The V and J ends lost 8 bases and 4 bases respectively, with 11 bases between them.

The genes are TRBV7-2 and TRBJ1-5; D is unresolved. CDR1 SGHTA and CDR2 FQGNSA come from the germline V gene. Deletions cut 5 bases from V and 1 base from J, with 9 bases between. This CDR3 contains 14 residues. The CDR3 region is CASSAHGSNQPQHF. CDR3 nucleotide sequence: TGTGCCAGCAGCGCCCACGGGAGCAATCAGCCCCAGCATTTT. Full variable domain (outside the CDR3, taken from reference TRBV7-2 and TRBJ1-5): GAGVSQSPSNKVTEKGKDVELRCDPISGHTALYWYRQSLGQGLEFLIYFQGNSAPDKSGLPSDRFSAERTGGSVSTLTIQRTQQEDSAVYLCASSAHGSNQPQHFGDGTRLSIL.

A word on this clonotype: At one end the junction does not follow the germline gene, possibly because of a read error. The rearrangement links TRBV11-1 to TRBJ2-3; TRBD1 agrees at 11 bases. Germline lookup yields CDR1 SGHAT and CDR2 FQDESV (reference sequence). The CDR3 has 17 amino acids. The CDR3 loop reads CARSLDPDRGQADTQYF. CDR3 DNA sequence: TGTGCCAGAAGCTTGGACCCGGACAGGGGGCAGGCAGATACGCAGTATTTT.

The V call is TRBV11-3, the J call TRBJ2-2; tentatively, D is TRBD1 (7 bases). Germline loops: CDR1 SGHNT, CDR2 YENEEA. Deletions cut 1 base from V and 3 bases from J, with 24 bases between. The CDR3 totals 20 residues. CDR3 in amino acids: CASSLAGGGFRQGDTGELFF. Written as DNA, the CDR3 is TGTGCCAGCAGCTTAGCTGGTGGGGGGTTTAGACAGGGTGACACCGGGGAGCTGTTTTTT.

The chain combines TRBV19 with TRBJ1-1, with D tentatively TRBD1 (6 bases). CDR1 and CDR2 from the germline V gene are LNHDA and SQIVND (reference sequence). Between the trimmed V and J ends, which lost 10 bases and 1 base, there was a span of 10 bases. The CDR3 runs to 12 residues. In nucleotides, the CDR3 is TGTGCCACCTCGGGACAGAACACTGAAGCTTTCTTT. Its protein is CATSGQNTEAFF.

This clonotype was detected a few times. V is TRBV20-1 and J is TRBJ1-2, with no clear D. Per germline, CDR1 DFQATT and CDR2 SNEGSKA (reference sequence). Trimming shortened V by 3 bases and J by 3 bases, and 8 bases separated the two germline ends. This CDR3 has 12 residues. CDR3 sequence reads: CSARRRDYGYTF. CDR3 in DNA: TGCAGTGCTAGGCGGCGGGACTATGGCTACACCTTC.

The chain couples TRBV30 to TRBJ2-1; 14 bases are shared with TRBD2. Looked up from germline, CDR1 is GTSNPN and CDR2 is SVGIG (reference sequence). The length of the CDR3 is 14 residues. J was trimmed by 8 bases and V by 4 bases; bases with no gene match: 4. Here the CDR3 DNA reads TGTGCCTGGACGACTAGCGGGAGGGTGGATGAGCAGTTCTTC. It yields the protein CAWTTSGRVDEQFF.

The chain recombines TRBV5-8 with TRBJ2-7, with D tentatively TRBD2 (5 bases). Looked up from germline, CDR1 is SGHTS and CDR2 is YDEGEE. There are 13 residues in the CDR3. Trimming removed 9 bases from V and 0 bases from J, with 13 bases in between. The CDR3 protein is CAMRVSGSYEQYF. DNA of the CDR3: TGTGCCATGCGGGTATCTGGCTCCTACGAGCAGTACTTC. Based on the CDR3 plus reference TRBV5-8 and TRBJ2-7, the full variable domain is EAGVTQSPTHLIKTRGQQATLRCSPISGHTSVYWYQQALGLGLQFLLWYDEGEERNRGNFPPRFSGRQFPNYSSELNVNALELEDSALYLCAMRVSGSYEQYFGPGTRLTVT.

The rearrangement uses TRBV27 and TRBJ1-5; 7 bases agree with TRBD1. Losses at the gene ends were 6 bases for V and 1 base for J; bases not matched to a gene: 6. The CDR3 has 15 residues. The germline V gene encodes CDR1 MNHEY and CDR2 SMNVEV (reference sequence). The CDR3 nucleotides are TGTGCCAGCAGGCCGACAGGGAGAAGCAATCAGCCCCAGCATTTT. Its protein is CASRPTGRSNQPQHF.

V and J are TRBV4-1 and TRBJ2-5; D possibly matches TRBD1 or TRBD2 (5 bases each). This CDR3 has 13 amino acids. V shed 1 base and J shed 7 bases, with 10 bases lying between them. Germline V lookup: CDR1 MGHRA, CDR2 YSYEKL. CDR3 DNA: TGCGCCAGCAGCCAAGTCGGGGACGGGACCCAGTACTTC. It is translated as CASSQVGDGTQYF.